This TCR beta chain was identified in a study of regulatory T cells in long-lasting Graves disease. Looking at the study overall: Graves' patients with a new diagnosis had received antithyroid drugs under 3 months.

Germline V gene lookup returns CDR1 MNHNS and CDR2 SASEGT. The CDR3 runs to 15 residues. V lost 0 bases, J lost 2 bases, and 9 bases lay in between. The study, taken as a whole, reports: Persistent patients shared more public clonotypes (around 2,500) than newly diagnosed patients (about 1,000). TCR diversity was lower in persistent than newly diagnosed Graves' disease.

The authors built TCR beta libraries using iRepertoire HTBI primers and Arm-PCR of CDR3 regions. TCRdb re-analysed the multiplex PCR reads in MiXCR, keeping a single row per CDR3 protein. Of approximately 250,000 distinct CDR3 sequences listed, 15% to 20% were seen once; the top ten hold around 20%. Time point given: newly diagnosed GD, antithyroid drugs for less than 3 months. Extracted PBMC RNA gave rise to the TCR library. The guidelines of the American Thyroid Association were the basis for diagnosing Graves' disease. There are many counts of this clonotype. Its antigen remains unidentified. The sample was peripheral blood mononuclear cells (PBMCs), taken at new diagnosis, from a patient treated with antithyroid drugs. V is TRBV6-1 and J is TRBJ2-3; D is undetermined. This clonotype was obtained from a female donor with Graves disease. The CDR3 region is CASSEAIGLTDTQYF. The CDR3 DNA reads as TGTGCCAGCAGTGAAGCGATAGGTCTCACAGATACGCAGTATTTT.